This T cell receptor (beta chain) was found in a study of blood T cells in healthy people across ages. In its sample, this clonotype was seen a few times. A sample-barcoded 5' primer and a J-beta primer mix were used in a second PCR of about 6 to 12 cycles. MiXCR, applied by TCRdb to the 5' RACE reads, yields one record per CDR3 protein. The repertoire holds about 1.8 million distinct CDR3 sequences, with approximately 50% as singletons. Trimming took off 7 bases at V and 2 bases at J, with 8 bases between the two ends. The CDR3 sequence is 12 residues long. From germline, CDR1 is SNHLY and CDR2 FYNNEI.

Sequenced input: blood. The chain combines TRBV2 with TRBJ2-5; a weak D match, TRBD1 (5 bases). This sequence was found in a woman between 40 and 55 years old in good health. CDR3 in amino acids: CASKGMQETQYF. The CDR3 nucleotides are TGTGCCAGCAAGGGGATGCAAGAGACCCAGTACTTC.